This TCR beta chain originates from a study of chemoradiotherapy in HPV16-positive cancers. Sequencing was performed with immunoSEQ multiplex PCR; in TCRdb, only in-frame clones are kept and a portion is missing. The table shows around 15,000 clones, with around four fifths occurring only once. The ends were cut back, 4 bases at V and 0 bases at J, with 17 bases in the middle. The germline V gene has CDR1 SGHDT and CDR2 YYEEEE. This CDR3 comprises 16 residues. Repertoires were sampled repeatedly during chemoradiotherapy. The rearrangement uses TRBV5-6 and TRBJ2-7; D remains unclear. The sequence was obtained from a human donor with HPV-associated anogenital cancer. Sampling was carried out from a patient who underwent chemoradiotherapy. The CDR3 protein is CASSLPGLGYSYEQYF. The CDR3 DNA is TGTGCCAGCAGCCTCCCCGGCCTCGGATACTCCTACGAGCAGTACTTC.